This TCR beta chain was identified during a study of T cell repertoires in cytomegalovirus infection. Study-level information: Matching HLA type and CMV infection were both indicated by public TCR beta signatures. Study-level results: Predominance within the ex vivo response was attributable to HLA-C-restricted CMV-specific TCR beta clonotypes. CMV carriers with the relevant HLA were identified by cumulative public TCR beta family frequency.

In TCRdb, the reads were re-called with MiXCR into one record per CDR3 protein. The sample consists of over 450,000 distinct CDR3 sequences, 10% to 12% of them appearing once. This clonotype was found many times. Its antigen is unidentified. CDR3 size: 16 residues. The V segment lost 5 bases and the J segment 4 bases; nucleotides outside the gene matches: 5. Germline values: CDR1 SGHTA, CDR2 FQGTGA. This clonotype originated in a human donor in good health (CMV status not recorded). Some clones in this sample may be carry-over from other donors' samples. The rearrangement joins TRBV7-3 to TRBJ2-2; 12 bases map to TRBD2. Sequenced input: PBMCs. The CDR3 loop is CASSRTSGMVTGELFF. CDR3 bases: TGTGCCAGCAGCCGGACTAGCGGGATGGTCACCGGGGAGCTGTTTTTT.